The rows below give T cell receptor beta chains drawn from one sample of a study of blood T cell repertoires in COVID-19. TCRdb's table, derived via immunoSEQ multiplex PCR, lists solely in-frame clones and lacks some. Of about 220,000 clones in the sample, 84% were seen once. Sample: PBMCs or T cells enriched from blood (not recorded which). The receptors were sampled from a woman in her thirties or forties who had recovered from COVID-19. Each CDR3 is given with its conserved first and last residue. D genes are given only for firm matches. Size is stated for part of the rows, as once, few or many counts, or as a class when the clone is expanded.

J gene: TRBJ1-3; V gene: TRBV9; D gene: -; clone size: -; CDR3 DNA: TGTGCCAGCAGCGTAGCAGGGGCTTCTGGAAACACCATATATTTT; CDR3 protein: CASSVAGASGNTIYF
J gene: TRBJ2-3; V gene: TRBV18; D gene: TRBD1; clone size: -; CDR3 DNA: TGTGCCAGCTCACCACTTCCAGGGGGCCTCACAGATACGCAGTATTTT; CDR3 protein: CASSPLPGGLTDTQYF
J gene: TRBJ1-1; V gene: TRBV5-1; D gene: -; clone size: -; CDR3 DNA: TGCGCCAGCAGCTTGGTCGAGGGGAACACTGAAGCTTTCTTT; CDR3 protein: CASSLVEGNTEAFF
J gene: TRBJ1-5; V gene: TRBV2; D gene: TRBD1; clone size: -; CDR3 DNA: TGTGCCAGCAGACTCGACAGGGTAAAGGGTCAGCCCCAGCATTTT; CDR3 protein: CASRLDRVKGQPQHF
J gene: TRBJ2-1; V gene: TRBV5-1; D gene: -; clone size: -; CDR3 DNA: TGCGCCAGCAGTTCAGACAGGTACAATGAGCAGTTCTTC; CDR3 protein: CASSSDRYNEQFF
J gene: TRBJ1-2; V gene: TRBV18; D gene: -; clone size: -; CDR3 DNA: TGTGCCAGCTCACCTGAGGAAGCAGTGGGCTATGGCTACACCTTC; CDR3 protein: CASSPEEAVGYGYTF
J gene: TRBJ2-1; V gene: TRBV2; D gene: -; clone size: -; CDR3 DNA: TGTGCCAGCAGTGAGCAGGGGGGCTACAATGAGCAGTTCTTC; CDR3 protein: CASSEQGGYNEQFF
J gene: TRBJ1-2; V gene: TRBV7-2; D gene: TRBD1; clone size: -; CDR3 DNA: TGTGCCAGCAGCCAACAGGGGGATGGCTACACCTTC; CDR3 protein: CASSQQGDGYTF
J gene: TRBJ1-5; V gene: TRBV16; D gene: -; clone size: -; CDR3 DNA: TGTGCCAGCAGCCGAGCGAGCAATCAGCCCCAGCATTTT; CDR3 protein: CASSRASNQPQHF
J gene: TRBJ1-3; V gene: TRBV7-9; D gene: TRBD1; clone size: -; CDR3 DNA: TGTGCCAGTTCCCGGGACAGGGCATCGGGAAACACCATATATTTT; CDR3 protein: CASSRDRASGNTIYF
J gene: TRBJ2-1; V gene: TRBV11-2; D gene: -; clone size: few; CDR3 DNA: TGTGCCAGCAGCCCGCAACGAGGCCGTACCTACAATGAGCAGTTCTTC; CDR3 protein: CASSPQRGRTYNEQFF
J gene: TRBJ1-2; V gene: TRBV4-1; D gene: TRBD1; clone size: -; CDR3 DNA: TGCGCCAGCATGCACAACCGGGACAGGGACTATGGCTACACCTTC; CDR3 protein: CASMHNRDRDYGYTF
J gene: TRBJ2-1; V gene: TRBV5-1; D gene: TRBD1; clone size: -; CDR3 DNA: TGCGCCAGCAGCGCAGGACAGGGGGCTGGGGATGAGCAGTTCTTC; CDR3 protein: CASSAGQGAGDEQFF
J gene: TRBJ2-5; V gene: TRBV11-2; D gene: -; clone size: -; CDR3 DNA: TGTGCCAGCAGCTCACCTCGTACGGGAAGGTGGGAGACCCAGTACTTC; CDR3 protein: CASSSPRTGRWETQYF
J gene: TRBJ1-1; V gene: TRBV5-1; D gene: TRBD1; clone size: -; CDR3 DNA: TGCGCCAGCAGTTCCTCCGGGACAGGGGGGTCCTACACTGAAGCTTTCTTT; CDR3 protein: CASSSSGTGGSYTEAFF
J gene: TRBJ1-2; V gene: TRBV12-3/TRBV12-4; D gene: -; clone size: once; CDR3 DNA: TGTGCCAGCAGTTTGAGCACAGGGTTCGGCTACACCTTC; CDR3 protein: CASSLSTGFGYTF
J gene: TRBJ2-3; V gene: TRBV28; D gene: -; clone size: -; CDR3 DNA: TGTGCCAGCAGTTTGGCTAACAGGGCAGATACGCAGTATTTT; CDR3 protein: CASSLANRADTQYF
J gene: TRBJ2-1; V gene: TRBV4-1; D gene: TRBD2; clone size: few; CDR3 DNA: TGCGCCAGCAGCCGAGGAATGGGACTAGCGGATGACAATGAGCAGTTCTTC; CDR3 protein: CASSRGMGLADDNEQFF
J gene: TRBJ2-3; V gene: TRBV19; D gene: -; clone size: -; CDR3 DNA: TGTGCCAGTAGAGAGGGGGTTACGCAGTATTTT; CDR3 protein: CASREGVTQYF
J gene: TRBJ2-3; V gene: TRBV7-9; D gene: TRBD1; clone size: few; CDR3 DNA: TGTGCCAGCAGCCGGACAGGGGATACGCAGTATTTT; CDR3 protein: CASSRTGDTQYF
J gene: TRBJ2-3; V gene: TRBV10-1; D gene: -; clone size: -; CDR3 DNA: TGCGCCAGCCAACGTTTCAGCGGAGATTCGGATACGCAGTATTTT; CDR3 protein: CASQRFSGDSDTQYF
J gene: TRBJ1-4; V gene: TRBV5-6; D gene: TRBD1; clone size: -; CDR3 DNA: TGTGCCAGCAGTATATCAGGGGGCTGGAGTGAAAAACTGTTTTTT; CDR3 protein: CASSISGGWSEKLFF
J gene: TRBJ2-7; V gene: TRBV5-1; D gene: TRBD1; clone size: -; CDR3 DNA: TGCGCCAGCAGCTCTCCTCGGGACAGCCAAAGTACGTCGAACGACGAGCAGTACTTC; CDR3 protein: CASSSPRDSQSTSNDEQYF
J gene: TRBJ2-7; V gene: TRBV28; D gene: -; clone size: -; CDR3 DNA: TGTGCCAGCACACCCAGGTCACTTAAGTTCTACGAGCAGTACTTC; CDR3 protein: CASTPRSLKFYEQYF
J gene: TRBJ1-1; V gene: TRBV19; D gene: -; clone size: -; CDR3 DNA: TGTGCCAGTAGTAGGGGCCGGGACACTGAAGCTTTCTTT; CDR3 protein: CASSRGRDTEAFF
J gene: TRBJ1-2; V gene: TRBV27; D gene: -; clone size: -; CDR3 DNA: TGTGCCAGCAGTTTAGGTGCAGGCTATGGCTACACCTTC; CDR3 protein: CASSLGAGYGYTF
J gene: TRBJ2-5; V gene: TRBV7-2; D gene: TRBD2; clone size: -; CDR3 DNA: TGTGCCAGCAGCTTAGGGGGAGCTAGCGGGGTAGGAGAGACCCAGTACTTC; CDR3 protein: CASSLGGASGVGETQYF
J gene: TRBJ1-6; V gene: TRBV11-3; D gene: -; clone size: -; CDR3 DNA: TGTGCCAGCAGCTTACTAAATTATTCACCCCTCCACTTT; CDR3 protein: CASSLLNYSPLHF
J gene: TRBJ2-2; V gene: TRBV19; D gene: -; clone size: -; CDR3 DNA: TGTGCCAGTAGTTTCGGACACGGTATCACCGGGGAGCTGTTTTTT; CDR3 protein: CASSFGHGITGELFF
J gene: TRBJ2-3; V gene: TRBV6-5; D gene: -; clone size: -; CDR3 DNA: TGTGCCAGCAGTTACCGGAGTAGCACAGATACGCAGTATTTT; CDR3 protein: CASSYRSSTDTQYF
J gene: TRBJ1-2; V gene: TRBV19; D gene: TRBD1; clone size: once; CDR3 DNA: TGTGCCAGTAGTGACGGGACAGGGACCATTGATGGCTACACCTTC; CDR3 protein: CASSDGTGTIDGYTF
J gene: TRBJ1-5; V gene: TRBV27; D gene: -; clone size: -; CDR3 DNA: TGTGCCAGCAGTTTATTTCCAGGGGCCACGGATCAGCCCCAGCATTTT; CDR3 protein: CASSLFPGATDQPQHF
J gene: TRBJ1-5; V gene: TRBV2; D gene: -; clone size: -; CDR3 DNA: TGTGCCAGCAGTGAAATAGGGGCGAGCAATCAGCCCCAGCATTTT; CDR3 protein: CASSEIGASNQPQHF
J gene: TRBJ2-3; V gene: TRBV30; D gene: -; clone size: -; CDR3 DNA: TGTGCCTGGGCGAGAGATACGCAGTATTTT; CDR3 protein: CAWARDTQYF
J gene: TRBJ1-1; V gene: TRBV2; D gene: TRBD1; clone size: -; CDR3 DNA: TGTGCCAGCAGAGGACAGGGGGACCAGGCTTTCTTT; CDR3 protein: CASRGQGDQAFF
J gene: TRBJ2-3; V gene: TRBV5-6; D gene: TRBD1; clone size: -; CDR3 DNA: TGTGCCAGCAGCTACCTTGGACAGGGCGCGCAGTATTTT; CDR3 protein: CASSYLGQGAQYF
J gene: TRBJ1-2; V gene: TRBV7-2; D gene: -; clone size: -; CDR3 DNA: TGTGCCAGCAGCCCGTCGGGGTTTAACTATGGCTACACCTTC; CDR3 protein: CASSPSGFNYGYTF
J gene: TRBJ2-2; V gene: TRBV12-5; D gene: -; clone size: -; CDR3 DNA: TGTGCTAGTGGTTTGGTCCTCTCACAGGGTCGGGGCACCGGGGAGCTGTTTTTT; CDR3 protein: CASGLVLSQGRGTGELFF
J gene: TRBJ1-5; V gene: TRBV7-6; D gene: TRBD1; clone size: -; CDR3 DNA: TGTGCCAGCAGCCGACAGGGAGGTCAGCCCCAGCATTTT; CDR3 protein: CASSRQGGQPQHF
J gene: TRBJ1-6; V gene: TRBV4-1; D gene: -; clone size: -; CDR3 DNA: TGCGCCAGCAGGCAAAACATCAGGGGTGCAAATTCACCCCTCCACTTT; CDR3 protein: CASRQNIRGANSPLHF
J gene: TRBJ1-5; V gene: TRBV19; D gene: TRBD1; clone size: -; CDR3 DNA: TGTGCCAGCCAGGGACAGGGTAATCAGCCCCAGCATTTT; CDR3 protein: CASQGQGNQPQHF
J gene: TRBJ1-2; V gene: TRBV28; D gene: -; clone size: -; CDR3 DNA: TGTGCCAGCAGTTTAAATTGGAGGGATGAGGGCTACACCTTC; CDR3 protein: CASSLNWRDEGYTF
J gene: TRBJ2-1; V gene: TRBV12-3/TRBV12-4; D gene: TRBD1; clone size: -; CDR3 DNA: TGTGCCAGCAGTCCACGGACAGGGTCCCAGTTCTTC; CDR3 protein: CASSPRTGSQFF
J gene: TRBJ2-1; V gene: TRBV24-1; D gene: -; clone size: -; CDR3 DNA: TGTGCCACCAGTGATTTACAGCGGGACAACAATGAGCAGTTCTTC; CDR3 protein: CATSDLQRDNNEQFF